One sample yielded the 19 T cell receptor beta chains listed below, sequenced in a study of blood T cells in healthy people across ages. Using a J-beta primer mix together with a sample-barcoded 5' primer, a second PCR was run for about 6 to 11 cycles. TCRdb reprocessed the 5' RACE reads with MiXCR, giving one entry per CDR3 protein. The table includes 1,500,000 or so distinct CDR3 sequences, around 55% detected once. Sequenced material: blood. These receptors were collected from a man younger than 30 in good health.

The chain employs TRBV4-2 and TRBJ2-7; 7 bases map to TRBD2. V trimming: 0 bases; J trimming: 0 bases; junction bases outside the gene matches: 11. The CDR3 has 18 amino acids. Germline assignment: CDR1 LGHNA and CDR2 YNFKEQ. The CDR3: CASSQDLWFGGSSYEQYF. CDR3 DNA sequence: TGTGCCAGCAGCCAAGATCTGTGGTTTGGCGGGAGCTCCTACGAGCAGTACTTC.

The V gene is TRBV7-2, the J gene TRBJ2-1, with D uncertain. The CDR3 is made up of 16 amino acids. The germline V and J ends were trimmed by 0 bases and 0 bases, with 9 bases remaining between them. Looked up from germline, CDR1 is SGHTA and CDR2 is FQGNSA. CDR3 coding DNA: TGTGCCAGCAGCTTAGCCGGCAGCCGCTCCTACAATGAGCAGTTCTTC. Encoded protein: CASSLAGSRSYNEQFF.

This clonotype has just a few counts. The chain has TRBV10-3 and TRBJ1-4; TRBD1 is a possible D gene (5 bases). The V and J ends lost 11 bases and 4 bases respectively, with 14 bases between them. This CDR3 has 13 residues. Germline assignment: CDR1 ENHRY and CDR2 SYGVKD. This CDR3 is CASAWGDNEKLFF. The CDR3 DNA reads as TGTGCCTCCGCCTGGGGCGATAATGAAAAACTGTTTTTT.

CDR3 DNA: TGCGCCAGCAGCTTCTCCGGGACAGGGGACTACGAGCAGTACTTC. This translates into CASSFSGTGDYEQYF. The rearrangement uses TRBV5-1 and TRBJ2-7, with 10 bases aligning to TRBD1. With V trimmed by 2 bases and J by 3 bases, 5 bases remained unmatched. The CDR3 is 15 residues long. Germline-derived CDR1 and CDR2 are SGHRS and YFSETQ.

CDR3 in amino acids: CSARDLRLFNYGYTF. Written as DNA, the CDR3 is TGCAGTGCTAGAGATCTTAGGCTCTTTAACTATGGCTACACCTTC. The chain links TRBV20-1 to TRBJ1-2; no firm D call. The CDR3 consists of 15 residues. V lost 0 bases and J 1 base, leaving 12 bases between the germline ends. The germline V gene has CDR1 DFQATT and CDR2 SNEGSKA (reference sequence).

J is TRBJ2-1 and V is TRBV7-9; D ambiguous. The CDR3 runs to 13 residues. V shed 5 bases and J shed 6 bases, with 11 bases lying between them. Germline CDR1 reads SEHNR; CDR2 reads FQNEAQ (reference sequence). The CDR3 loop is CASSPHWSNEQFF. The CDR3 nucleotides read TGTGCCAGCAGCCCCCACTGGTCCAATGAGCAGTTCTTC.

The V call is TRBV7-9, the J call TRBJ2-6; 12 nucleotides line up with TRBD1. This CDR3 comprises 18 residues. Germline V lookup: CDR1 SEHNR, CDR2 FQNEAQ (reference sequence). The trim removed 4 bases at V and 3 bases at J, leaving 7 bases unmatched. The CDR3 protein is CASSSRDRGRFGANVLTF. The DNA of the CDR3 is TGTGCCAGCAGCTCCCGGGACAGGGGGCGCTTTGGGGCCAACGTCCTGACTTTC.

In this sample, this clonotype turned up once. J is TRBJ1-2 and V is TRBV14, with D possibly TRBD1 on 5 matching bases. With 2 bases removed from V and 4 bases from J, the gap between germline ends came to 32 bases. This CDR3 region has 21 residues. Per the germline V gene, CDR1 is SGHDN and CDR2 is FVKESK. CDR3 in amino acids: CASSQQPHQTETIRLPYGYTF. The DNA for the CDR3 is TGTGCCAGCAGCCAACAACCCCACCAGACAGAAACTATACGCCTACCCTATGGCTACACCTTC. The whole variable domain, remainder taken from reference TRBV14 and TRBJ1-2, is EAGVTQFPSHSVIEKGQTVTLRCDPISGHDNLYWYRRVMGKEIKFLLHFVKESKQDESGMPNNRFLAERTGGTYSTLKVQPAELEDSGVYFCASSQQPHQTETIRLPYGYTFGSGTRLTVV.

The CDR3 sequence is CASSENSGTTGELFF. The CDR3 DNA follows: TGTGCCAGCAGTGAAAATAGCGGGACCACCGGGGAGCTGTTTTTT. The chain combines TRBV6-1 with TRBJ2-2; 8 positions agree with TRBD2. Trimming cost V 2 bases and J 4 bases; bases outside gene matches: 3. The CDR3 runs 15 residues. Germline V gene lookup returns CDR1 MNHNS and CDR2 SASEGT.

This chain links TRBV14 with TRBJ1-1, with unresolved D. This CDR3 comprises 14 residues. CDR1 is SGHDN, CDR2 FVKESK, per germline. The V end lost 2 bases, the J end lost 7 bases, and 14 bases lay between the germline ends. The CDR3 DNA is TGTGCCAGCAGCCAACTGTACACCCAAAGTGAAGCTTTCTTT. Translating gives CASSQLYTQSEAFF.

This chain uses TRBV28 with TRBJ2-7; 10 bases fit TRBD2. After removal of 6 bases from V and 1 base from J, the junction contained 6 bases not matched to a gene. The CDR3 has 15 residues. From germline, CDR1 is MDHEN and CDR2 SYDVKM. The CDR3 nucleotides read TGTGCCAGCAGGGAGGGACTAGCGCCTTCCTACGAGCAGTACTTC. Translated, it gives CASREGLAPSYEQYF.

This clonotype was counted a few times. This chain uses TRBV3-1 with TRBJ2-7; D unclear. CDR1 is LGHDT and CDR2 is YNNKEL in the germline V gene (reference sequence). V was pared by 2 bases and J by 6 bases, with 11 bases between. This CDR3 has 13 residues. For the CDR3, the DNA is TGTGCCAGCAGCCAACTAACAGTAGCCGAGCAGTACTTC. This gives the protein CASSQLTVAEQYF.

The chain is built from TRBV25-1 and TRBJ2-1; D is perhaps TRBD2 (6 bases). Near its end, the DNA agrees better with TRBJ2-7, so the J call may be wrong. Germline V gene lookup returns CDR1 MGHDK and CDR2 SYGVNS. The CDR3 is 11 residues long. CDR3 sequence (DNA): TGTGCCAGCAAGGAGGGCAATGAGCAGTACTTC. As protein: CASKEGNEQYF.

Comment on this clonotype: Compared with germline, one end of the junction differs, possibly owing to a read error. This chain uses TRBV4-3 with TRBJ2-1; D is undetermined. The CDR3 spans 14 residues. The germline V gene has CDR1 LGHNA and CDR2 YSLEER. In DNA, the CDR3 is TGCGCCAGCAGCCAAGAAAACTACTACACTGAGCAGTTCTTC. Its translation is CASSQENYYTEQFF.

The chain uses TRBV12-3 or TRBV12-4 and TRBJ2-1; D remains ambiguous. Trimming removed 2 bases at V and 4 bases at J, with 18 bases between. The CDR3 consists of 17 residues. Here the CDR3 DNA reads TGTGCCAGCAGTTTACAATTGTCTCAACTAATGTACAATGAGCAGTTCTTC. Encoded protein: CASSLQLSQLMYNEQFF.

The chain couples TRBV6-2 or TRBV6-3 to TRBJ1-5, with D unresolved. The germline gives CDR1 MNHEY, CDR2 SVGEGT. V lost 9 bases to trimming and J lost 0 bases, with 21 bases between them. The CDR3 sequence is 17 residues long. Here the CDR3 reads CASGYGQVEDSNQPQHF. As DNA, the CDR3 is TGTGCCAGTGGTTATGGGCAGGTGGAGGATAGCAATCAGCCCCAGCATTTT.

The chain carries TRBV29-1 and TRBJ2-1; the match to TRBD2 covers 13 bases. This CDR3 has 12 amino acids. From germline, CDR1 is SQVTM and CDR2 ANQGSEA. J gave up 12 bases and V 6 bases, and 5 bases lay outside the gene matches. This CDR3 is CSVGTSGTGQFF. CDR3 bases: TGCAGCGTCGGGACTAGCGGGACTGGGCAGTTCTTC.

V gene TRBV3-1 combines with J gene TRBJ2-2; tentatively, D is TRBD1 or TRBD2 (5 bases each). CDR3 length: 14 amino acids. Germline lookup yields CDR1 LGHDT and CDR2 YNNKEL (reference sequence). V gave up 0 bases and J gave up 6 bases, with 8 bases separating them. The CDR3 reads CASSQDRGSGELFF. CDR3 DNA sequence: TGTGCCAGCAGCCAAGATCGGGGCTCCGGGGAGCTGTTTTTT.

The gene calls are TRBV4-1 and TRBJ2-7; a possible D gene is TRBD1 (6 bases). The germline V gene has CDR1 MGHRA and CDR2 YSYEKL. The CDR3 loop spans 15 amino acids. V lost 0 bases and J lost 3, with 12 bases in between. The CDR3 sequence: CASSQDQTQGYEQYF. The DNA of the CDR3 is TGCGCCAGCAGCCAAGATCAGACACAGGGCTACGAGCAGTACTTC.